The next 21 T cell receptor beta chains were all read from a single sample in a study of CD8 T cell repertoires and HIV-1 epitope variants. Their cognate antigens are unknown. Here immunoSEQ multiplex PCR was the method, and the copy in TCRdb shows in-frame clones only, minus some. The table includes some 5,000 clones, 65% to 70% detected once. Sequences were obtained from cultured CD8+ T cells derived from PBMCs. The receptors come from a male donor with HIV.

The chain couples TRBV19 to TRBJ1-2; 11 nucleotides agree with TRBD1. The germline V gene encodes CDR1 LNHDA and CDR2 SQIVND (reference sequence). J was trimmed by 13 bases and V by 6 bases; bases with no gene match: 13. The CDR3 sequence is 14 residues long. CDR3 bases: TGTGCCAGTAGGGCCCAGGACAGGGGGCTCGAGGGCACCTTC. Protein product: CASRAQDRGLEGTF.

A few counts support this clone. CDR3 sequence (DNA): TGTGCCTGGAGTACTACTAGCGGGGGCTACAATGAGCAGTTCTTC. Protein sequence: CAWSTTSGGYNEQFF. This rearrangement joins TRBV30 to TRBJ2-1; 11 nucleotides align to TRBD2. Germline trimming cut 2 bases from V and 3 bases from J; bases unmatched to any gene: 3. The CDR3 runs 15 residues. Germline lookup yields CDR1 GTSNPN and CDR2 SVGIG (reference sequence). The full variable domain, in which reference TRBV30 and TRBJ2-1 provide the parts outside the CDR3, is SQTIHQWPATLVQPVGSPLSLECTVEGTSNPNLYWYRQAAGRGLQLLFYSVGIGQISSEVPQNLSASRPQDRQFILSSKKLLLSDSGFYLCAWSTTSGGYNEQFFGPGTRLTVL.

The chain joins TRBV27 to TRBJ2-5; 11 positions match TRBD1. The J call is doubtful: the DNA matches TRBJ2-7 better. Looked up from germline, CDR1 is MNHEY and CDR2 is SMNVEV (reference sequence). The CDR3 is made up of 13 amino acids. The CDR3 loop reads CASGTGGTYEQYF. CDR3 nucleotide sequence: TGTGCCAGCGGGACAGGGGGAACCTACGAGCAGTACTTC.

The CDR3 bases are TGTGCCAGCAGCCAGGGGGCTCCCATTCACACAACCTACGAGCAGTACTTC. Its translation is CASSQGAPIHTTYEQYF. The genes are TRBV9 and TRBJ2-7; 8 bases map to TRBD1. Germline V gene data show CDR1 as SGDLS and CDR2 as YYNGEE. With V trimmed by 4 bases and J by 2 bases, 14 bases remained unmatched. The CDR3 consists of 17 residues.

The genes are TRBV27 and TRBJ2-1; TRBD1 or TRBD2 may be the D gene (7 bases each). V shed 6 bases and J shed 0 bases, with 15 bases lying between them. Germline V gene sequence: CDR1 MNHEY, CDR2 SMNVEV (reference sequence). This CDR3 region has 16 residues. This chain's CDR3 is CASSMGGGLSYNEQFF. The CDR3 nucleotides read TGTGCCAGCAGCATGGGAGGGGGCCTCTCCTACAATGAGCAGTTCTTC.

The rearrangement joins TRBV6-4 to TRBJ2-7, with TRBD2 as a possible D gene (5 bases). Trimming removed 6 bases from V and 6 bases from J, with 15 bases in between. Germline lookup yields CDR1 MRHNA and CDR2 SNTAGT. CDR3 length: 13 amino acids. This CDR3 reads CASSASLVSEQYF. DNA for the CDR3: TGTGCCAGCAGCGCCTCACTAGTCTCCGAGCAGTACTTC.

V gene TRBV15 combines with J gene TRBJ1-2; D uncertain. CDR3 length equals 13 residues. V shed 3 bases and J shed 6 bases, with 11 bases lying between them. The germline V gene encodes CDR1 LNHNV and CDR2 YYDKDF (reference sequence). CDR3 loop: CATSSRILDGYTF. Here the CDR3 DNA reads TGTGCCACCAGCAGTCGGATCCTGGATGGCTACACCTTC.

CDR3 nucleotides: TGTGCCAGCAGCCGCTCGGGGTTTGAGCAGTTCTTC. Protein product: CASSRSGFEQFF. The rearrangement joins TRBV7-9 to TRBJ2-1, with D tentatively TRBD2 (5 bases). Germline loops: CDR1 SEHNR, CDR2 FQNEAQ (reference sequence). Trimming pared 5 bases from V and 9 bases from J, leaving 11 bases between. The CDR3 has 12 amino acids.

The V and J genes are TRBV11-2 and TRBJ2-1; 7 positions match TRBD1. This CDR3 region has 15 residues. Per germline, CDR1 SGHAT and CDR2 FQNNGV. The J segment lost 7 bases and the V segment lost 1 base, leaving 7 bases of the junction unmatched. The CDR3 here is CASSLGQGVWNEQFF. The CDR3 nucleotides are TGTGCCAGCAGCTTAGGGCAGGGGGTTTGGAATGAGCAGTTCTTC.

The chain couples TRBV5-1 to TRBJ1-1; a weak D match, TRBD1 (5 bases). Germline V gene data show CDR1 as SGHRS and CDR2 as YFSETQ. The CDR3 covers 14 residues. The V end lost 0 bases, the J end lost 4 bases, and 10 bases lay between the germline ends. CDR3 sequence: CASSLVGRGTEAFF. The CDR3 DNA follows: TGCGCCAGCAGCTTGGTTGGAAGGGGCACTGAAGCTTTCTTT. Based on the CDR3 plus reference TRBV5-1 and TRBJ1-1, the full variable domain is KAGVTQTPRYLIKTRGQQVTLSCSPISGHRSVSWYQQTPGQGLQFLFEYFSETQRNKGNFPGRFSGRQFSNSRSEMNVSTLELGDSALYLCASSLVGRGTEAFFGQGTRLTVV.

This clone is a singleton in its sample. The rearrangement uses TRBV7-9 and TRBJ2-7, with 10 bases matching TRBD1. J lost 3 bases, V lost 5 bases, and 4 bases had no gene match. The CDR3 has 14 amino acids. Germline CDR1 SEHNR, CDR2 FQNEAQ (reference sequence). CDR3 in DNA: TGTGCCAGCAGCGAGACAGGGGGCGTCTACGAGCAGTACTTC. This translates into CASSETGGVYEQYF.

The gene calls are TRBV9 and TRBJ2-1; 7 bases are a match to TRBD1. CDR3 length: 15 residues. Germline assignment: CDR1 SGDLS and CDR2 YYNGEE. The ends lost 3 bases at V and 6 bases at J; junction bases unmatched: 9. This CDR3 reads CASSAQNDRVNEQFF. CDR3 bases: TGTGCCAGCAGCGCCCAAAATGACAGGGTCAATGAGCAGTTCTTC.

This clone was counted only a few times. J is TRBJ1-1 and V is TRBV18, with a weak D call TRBD1 (5 bases). This CDR3 contains 13 residues. The germline gives CDR1 KGHSH, CDR2 LQKENI. V was clipped by 2 bases and J by 1 base, with 5 bases between them. The CDR3: CASSPGANTEAFF. As DNA, the CDR3 is TGTGCCAGCTCACCAGGGGCGAACACTGAAGCTTTCTTT.

J is TRBJ2-1 and V is TRBV27; the D is unclear. CDR1 and CDR2 from the germline V gene are MNHEY and SMNVEV (reference sequence). The CDR3 is 12 residues long. With 4 bases removed from V and 6 bases from J, the gap between germline ends came to 7 bases. The CDR3 DNA follows: TGTGCCAGCAGTTCCCCGGGCAATGAGCAGTTCTTC. It yields the protein CASSSPGNEQFF.

The chain links TRBV11-1 to TRBJ2-7; 9 positions agree with TRBD2. Germline V CDR1 and CDR2: SGHAT, FQDESV (reference sequence). The CDR3 is 15 residues long. V lost 1 base to trimming and J lost 2 bases; unmatched junction nucleotides: 3. Here the CDR3 reads CASSLEAGGTYEQYF. CDR3 nucleotide sequence: TGTGCCAGCAGCTTAGAAGCGGGGGGAACCTACGAGCAGTACTTC.

V usage is TRBV7-9 and J usage is TRBJ2-1; possibly TRBD1 for D (5 bases). This CDR3 spans 16 amino acids. Germline CDR1 is SEHNR and CDR2 is FQNEAQ (reference sequence). The V end lost 3 bases, the J end lost 8 bases, and 20 bases lay between the germline ends. The CDR3 nucleotides are TGTGCCAGCAGCTTGCCCTCCAGGGAAAAAAGGGATGAGCAGTTCTTC. It translates to CASSLPSREKRDEQFF.

The chain carries TRBV7-3 and TRBJ2-3; no definite D call. The CDR3 extends over 15 amino acids. Germline CDR1 SGHTA, CDR2 FQGTGA. The V gene lost 0 bases and the J gene lost 2 bases, with 9 bases spanning the gap. Here the CDR3 DNA reads TGTGCCAGCAGCTTAACGGCGGCCACCACAGATACGCAGTATTTT. It yields the protein CASSLTAATTDTQYF.

The V call is TRBV7-3, the J call TRBJ2-2; no clear D. The V gene's germline CDR1 is SGHTA and CDR2 FQGTGA. V lost 3 bases and J 2 bases, leaving 4 bases between the germline ends. The CDR3 extends over 13 amino acids. CDR3 region: CASSLSNTGELFF. The CDR3 DNA sequence: TGTGCCAGCAGCTTGAGTAACACCGGGGAGCTGTTTTTT.

The chain uses TRBV21-1 and TRBJ2-4. TRBV21-1 corresponds to a pseudogene. The CDR3 extends over 15 amino acids. CDR3 amino acids: CASSRPGPLKNIQYF. The DNA for the CDR3 is TGTGCCAGCAGCAGACCCGGGCCCCTCAAAAACATTCAGTACTTC.

The gene calls are TRBV13 and TRBJ2-7, with a possible D match to TRBD1 (5 bases). Germline V CDR1 and CDR2: PRHDT, FYEKMQ (reference sequence). Trimming pared 3 bases from V and 1 base from J, leaving 16 bases between. This CDR3 is built from 16 residues. CDR3 sequence reads: CASSFRPLGASYEQYF. DNA of the CDR3: TGTGCCAGCAGCTTTCGCCCCCTTGGGGCGTCCTACGAGCAGTACTTC.

The CDR3: CATSEGGQKLFF. CDR3 nucleotides: TGTGCCACCTCCGAGGGGGGTCAAAAACTGTTTTTT. The chain has TRBV28 and TRBJ1-4, with D possibly TRBD1 on 6 matching bases. Between the trimmed V and J ends, which lost 10 bases and 9 bases, there was a span of 15 bases. This CDR3 is 12 amino acids long. Germline loops: CDR1 MDHEN, CDR2 SYDVKM.